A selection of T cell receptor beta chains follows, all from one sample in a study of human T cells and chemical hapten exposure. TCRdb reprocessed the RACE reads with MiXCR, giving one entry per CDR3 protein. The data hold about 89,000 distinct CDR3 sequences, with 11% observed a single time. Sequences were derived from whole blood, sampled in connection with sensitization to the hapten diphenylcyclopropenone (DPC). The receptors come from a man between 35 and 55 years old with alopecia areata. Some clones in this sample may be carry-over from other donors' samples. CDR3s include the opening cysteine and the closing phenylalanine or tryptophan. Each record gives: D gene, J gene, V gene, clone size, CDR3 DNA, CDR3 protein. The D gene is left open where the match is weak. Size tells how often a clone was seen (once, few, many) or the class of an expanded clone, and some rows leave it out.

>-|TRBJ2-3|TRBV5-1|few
TGCGCCAGCAGCTTGGTTTCTGGGCCTAGCACAGATACGCAGTATTTT
CASSLVSGPSTDTQYF
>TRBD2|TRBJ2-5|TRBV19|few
TGTGCCAGTAGTATTGGGGGGGGTTTCCAAGAGACCCAGTACTTC
CASSIGGGFQETQYF
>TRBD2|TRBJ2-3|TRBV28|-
TGTGCCAGCAGCCCGGGAGGGACATTAGCAGATACGCAGTATTTT
CASSPGGTLADTQYF
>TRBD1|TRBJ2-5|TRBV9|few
TGTGCCAGCAGCGTAGGCGGGACAGGGTCCAGGGAGACCCAGTACTTC
CASSVGGTGSRETQYF
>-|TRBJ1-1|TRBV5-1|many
TGCGCCAGCCGGACAGCCTCTCTTTCCGATAGGACTGAAGCTTTCTTT
CASRTASLSDRTEAFF
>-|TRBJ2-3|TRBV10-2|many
TGCGCCAGCAGGTTACCAAAAGGGACTCCCGGCACAGATACGCAGTATTTT
CASRLPKGTPGTDTQYF
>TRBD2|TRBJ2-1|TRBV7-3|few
TGTGCCAGCAGCCTACTTGGGACTAGCGGCAATGAGCAGTTCTTC
CASSLLGTSGNEQFF
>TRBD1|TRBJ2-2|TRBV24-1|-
TGTGCCACCAGTGTTAATCCGACAGGGCTCAACACCGGGGAGCTGTTTTTT
CATSVNPTGLNTGELFF
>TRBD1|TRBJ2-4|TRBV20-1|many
TGCAGTGCCCCTCCGGCGCGGACAGGGGTAAACATTCAGTACTTC
CSAPPARTGVNIQYF
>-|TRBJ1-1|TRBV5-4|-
TGTGCCAGCAGCTCGTGGGGGTTAAAGGGTGAAGCTTTCTTT
CASSSWGLKGEAFF
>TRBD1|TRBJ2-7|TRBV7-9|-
TGTGCCAGCAGCCCGACAGGGCGATACGAGCAGTACTTC
CASSPTGRYEQYF
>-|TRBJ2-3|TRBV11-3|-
TGTGCCAGCAGCTCCCGCGTCACAGATACGCAGTATTTT
CASSSRVTDTQYF